This passage covers 8 T cell receptor beta chains from one sample sequenced in a study of shared clonotypes between healthy human individuals. The repertoire was sequenced with immunoSEQ multiplex PCR; TCRdb's copy has only in-frame clones and lacks some. The table includes under 650,000 clones, about 95% detected once. Material for sequencing was naive CD4+ T cells sorted from blood. The subset was: CD45RA+ positively selected. These receptors were obtained from a woman between 25 and 40 years old in good health.

The rearrangement joins TRBV5-4 to TRBJ2-5; 7 nucleotides agree with TRBD1. CDR3 length: 15 amino acids. V lost 0 bases to trimming and J lost 2 bases; unmatched junction nucleotides: 4. Germline loops: CDR1 SGHNT, CDR2 YYREEE (reference sequence). The CDR3 region is CASSLGRGLQETQYF. CDR3 sequence (DNA): TGTGCCAGCAGCTTGGGAAGGGGGCTTCAAGAGACCCAGTACTTC. Full variable domain (missing parts from reference TRBV5-4 and TRBJ2-5): ETGVTQSPTHLIKTRGQQVTLRCSSQSGHNTVSWYQQALGQGPQFIFQYYREEENGRGNFPPRFSGLQFPNYSSELNVNALELDDSALYLCASSLGRGLQETQYFGPGTRLLVL.

The genes are TRBV28 and TRBJ2-5; D tentatively fits TRBD1 or TRBD2 (6 bases each). The last part of the DNA fits TRBJ2-7 better; the J call may be wrong. Germline CDR1 is MDHEN and CDR2 is SYDVKM. This CDR3 has 15 amino acids. CDR3 nucleotide sequence: TGTGCCAGCAGTCCCGGGGGCGTCCTCTCCTACGAGCAGTACTTC. This sequence encodes CASSPGGVLSYEQYF.

V usage is TRBV4-1 and J usage is TRBJ2-5; a weak D match, TRBD2 (6 bases). Germline loops: CDR1 MGHRA, CDR2 YSYEKL. This CDR3 comprises 13 residues. Between the trimmed V and J ends, which lost 3 bases and 5 bases, there was a span of 10 bases. This chain's CDR3 is CASSQTRRETQYF. The CDR3 DNA sequence: TGCGCCAGCAGCCAGACTAGGAGGGAGACCCAGTACTTC.

This sequence joins TRBV29-1 and TRBJ2-1, with unresolved D. Looked up from germline, CDR1 is SQVTM and CDR2 is ANQGSEA. V lost 4 bases and J lost 7, with 11 bases in between. This CDR3 is 12 amino acids long. The CDR3 sequence is CSVGAERNEQFF. CDR3 DNA sequence: TGCAGCGTTGGGGCCGAGAGGAATGAGCAGTTCTTC.

V gene TRBV7-9 combines with J gene TRBJ2-7; D may be TRBD2 (6 bases). Germline V CDR1 and CDR2: SEHNR, FQNEAQ (reference sequence). V gave up 5 bases and J gave up 0 bases, with 14 bases separating them. The CDR3 covers 15 residues. In nucleotides, the CDR3 is TGTGCCAGCAGCCCCCGGGGGAGGCACTCCTACGAGCAGTACTTC. It translates to CASSPRGRHSYEQYF. Together with reference TRBV7-9 and TRBJ2-7, the CDR3 gives the full variable domain: DTGVSQNPRHKITKRGQNVTFRCDPISEHNRLYWYRQTLGQGPEFLTYFQNEAQLEKSRLLSDRFSAERPKGSFSTLEIQRTEQGDSAMYLCASSPRGRHSYEQYFGPGTRLTVT.

This clone was seen a single time. The chain employs TRBV28 and TRBJ2-7, with 8 nucleotides matching TRBD1. V was clipped by 5 bases and J by 3 bases; unmatched bases: 21. The CDR3 totals 19 residues. Germline CDR1 and CDR2: MDHEN and SYDVKM. The CDR3 coding sequence is TGTGCCAGCAGTCCATATATGGGGTTCCGGGACAGGAATGACTACGAGCAGTACTTC. Translation gives CASSPYMGFRDRNDYEQYF.

The gene calls are TRBV28 and TRBJ1-4, with D uncertain. Germline V gene data show CDR1 as MDHEN and CDR2 as SYDVKM. V was cut by 5 bases and J by 8 bases, with 15 bases left in between. This CDR3 is 14 amino acids long. The CDR3 loop is CASSQTDVKEKLFF. The CDR3 DNA is TGTGCCAGCAGTCAAACGGACGTCAAGGAAAAACTGTTTTTT.

This chain links TRBV2 with TRBJ2-7, with 7 positions matching TRBD1. Trimming cost V 4 bases and J 0 bases; bases outside gene matches: 9. The germline gives CDR1 SNHLY, CDR2 FYNNEI. The CDR3 has 16 amino acids. CDR3 loop: CASSAYLRGSSYEQYF. For the CDR3, the DNA is TGTGCCAGCAGTGCTTACCTCAGGGGGAGCTCCTACGAGCAGTACTTC.